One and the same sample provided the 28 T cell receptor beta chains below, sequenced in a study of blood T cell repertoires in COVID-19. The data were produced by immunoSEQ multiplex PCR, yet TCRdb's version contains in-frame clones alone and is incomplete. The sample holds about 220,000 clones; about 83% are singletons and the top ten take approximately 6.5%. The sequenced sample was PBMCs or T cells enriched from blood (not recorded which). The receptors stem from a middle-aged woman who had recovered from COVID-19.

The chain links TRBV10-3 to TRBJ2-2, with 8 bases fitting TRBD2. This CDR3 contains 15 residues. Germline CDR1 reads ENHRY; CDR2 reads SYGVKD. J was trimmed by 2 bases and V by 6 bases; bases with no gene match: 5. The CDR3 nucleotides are TGTGCCATCAGCCCCGGGACTAGTAACACCGGGGAGCTGTTTTTT. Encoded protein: CAISPGTSNTGELFF.

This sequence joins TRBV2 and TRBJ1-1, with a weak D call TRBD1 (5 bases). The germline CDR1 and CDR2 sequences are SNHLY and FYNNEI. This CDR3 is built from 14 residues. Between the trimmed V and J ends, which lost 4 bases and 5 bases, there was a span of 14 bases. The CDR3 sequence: CASSGIREGTEAFF. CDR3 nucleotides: TGTGCCAGCAGTGGAATCAGGGAAGGAACTGAAGCTTTCTTT.

CDR3 nucleotide sequence: TGTGCCAGCAGTGCTTTAGGGGCCCGCGATGGCTACACCTTC. It encodes CASSALGARDGYTF. J is TRBJ1-2 and V is TRBV2; the D gene is possibly TRBD1 (5 bases). Germline V lookup: CDR1 SNHLY, CDR2 FYNNEI. This CDR3 spans 14 amino acids. Trimming stripped 4 bases from V and 6 bases from J, with 15 bases between. The variable domain in full, with the rest retrieved from reference TRBV2 and TRBJ1-2, is EPEVTQTPSHQVTQMGQEVILRCVPISNHLYFYWYRQILGQKVEFLVSFYNNEISEKSEIFDDQFSVERPDGSNFTLKIRSTKLEDSAMYFCASSALGARDGYTFGSGTRLTVV.

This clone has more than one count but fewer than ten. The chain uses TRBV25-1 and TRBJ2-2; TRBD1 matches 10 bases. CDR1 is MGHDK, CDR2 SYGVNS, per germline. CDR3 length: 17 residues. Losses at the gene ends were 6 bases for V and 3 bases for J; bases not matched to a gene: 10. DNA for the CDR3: TGTGCCAGCAGACCCTATTCGGACAGGGGGTACACCGGGGAGCTGTTTTTT. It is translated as CASRPYSDRGYTGELFF.

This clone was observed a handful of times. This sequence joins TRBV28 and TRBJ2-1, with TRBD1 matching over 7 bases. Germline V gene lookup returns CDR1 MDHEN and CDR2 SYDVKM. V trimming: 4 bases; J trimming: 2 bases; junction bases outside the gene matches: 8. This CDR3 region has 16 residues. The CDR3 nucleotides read TGTGCCAGCAGTTCCAAACACAGGGGAACCTACAATGAGCAGTTCTTC. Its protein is CASSSKHRGTYNEQFF.

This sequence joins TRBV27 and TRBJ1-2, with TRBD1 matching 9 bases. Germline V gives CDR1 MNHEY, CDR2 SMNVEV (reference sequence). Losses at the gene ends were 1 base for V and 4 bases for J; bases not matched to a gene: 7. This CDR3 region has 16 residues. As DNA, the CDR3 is TGTGCCAGCAGTTTATACCGGGACAGGGATGTCTATGGCTACACCTTC. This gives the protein CASSLYRDRDVYGYTF.

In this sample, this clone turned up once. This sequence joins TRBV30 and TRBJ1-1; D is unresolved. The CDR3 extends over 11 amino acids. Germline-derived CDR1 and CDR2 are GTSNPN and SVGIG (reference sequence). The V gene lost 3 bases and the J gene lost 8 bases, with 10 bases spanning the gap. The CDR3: CAWSLTKEAFF. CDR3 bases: TGTGCCTGGAGCCTGACAAAGGAAGCTTTCTTT. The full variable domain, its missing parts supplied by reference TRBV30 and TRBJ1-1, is SQTIHQWPATLVQPVGSPLSLECTVEGTSNPNLYWYRQAAGRGLQLLFYSVGIGQISSEVPQNLSASRPQDRQFILSSKKLLLSDSGFYLCAWSLTKEAFFGQGTRLTVV.

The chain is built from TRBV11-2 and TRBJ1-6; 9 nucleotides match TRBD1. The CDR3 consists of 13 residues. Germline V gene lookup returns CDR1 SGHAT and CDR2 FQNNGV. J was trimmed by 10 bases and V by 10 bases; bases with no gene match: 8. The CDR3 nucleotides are TGTGCCACCTCCGGGACAGGGAGGTCACCCCTCCACTTT. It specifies CATSGTGRSPLHF.

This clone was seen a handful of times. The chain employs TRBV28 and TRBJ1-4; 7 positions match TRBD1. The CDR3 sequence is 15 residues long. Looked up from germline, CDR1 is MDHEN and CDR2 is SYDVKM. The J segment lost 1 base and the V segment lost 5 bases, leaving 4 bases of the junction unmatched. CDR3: CASSDQGGTNEKLFF. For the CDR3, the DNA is TGTGCCAGCAGTGACCAGGGGGGAACTAATGAAAAACTGTTTTTT.

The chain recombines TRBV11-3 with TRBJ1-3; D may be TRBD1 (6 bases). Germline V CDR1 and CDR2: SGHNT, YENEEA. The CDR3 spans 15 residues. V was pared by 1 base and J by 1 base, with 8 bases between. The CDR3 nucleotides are TGTGCCAGCAGCTTAGCGAGGGGGTCTGGAAACACCATATATTTT. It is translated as CASSLARGSGNTIYF. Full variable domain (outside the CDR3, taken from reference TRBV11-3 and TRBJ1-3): EAGVVQSPRYKIIEKKQPVAFWCNPISGHNTLYWYLQNLGQGPELLIRYENEEAVDDSQLPKDRFSAERLKGVDSTLKIQPAELGDSAVYLCASSLARGSGNTIYFGEGSWLTVV.

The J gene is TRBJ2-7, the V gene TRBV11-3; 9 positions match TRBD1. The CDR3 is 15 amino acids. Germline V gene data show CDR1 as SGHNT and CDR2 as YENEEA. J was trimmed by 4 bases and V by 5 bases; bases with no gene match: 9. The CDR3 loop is CASSTGTGWGYEQYV. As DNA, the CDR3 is TGTGCCAGCAGCACTGGGACAGGGTGGGGATACGAGCAGTACGTC.

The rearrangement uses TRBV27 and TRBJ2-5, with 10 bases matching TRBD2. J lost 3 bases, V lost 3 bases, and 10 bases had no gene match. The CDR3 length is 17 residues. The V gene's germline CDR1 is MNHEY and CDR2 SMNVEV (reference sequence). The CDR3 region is CASSFLAGVGGEETQYF. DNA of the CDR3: TGTGCCAGCAGTTTCCTAGCGGGAGTCGGGGGGGAAGAGACCCAGTACTTC.

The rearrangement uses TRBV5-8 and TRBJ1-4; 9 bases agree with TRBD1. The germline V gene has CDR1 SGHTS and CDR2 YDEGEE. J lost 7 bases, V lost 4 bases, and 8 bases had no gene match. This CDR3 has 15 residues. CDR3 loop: CASSQDGTGIEKLFF. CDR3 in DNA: TGTGCCAGCAGCCAGGACGGGACAGGGATTGAAAAACTGTTTTTT.

The CDR3 reads CASSLEGMNTEAFF. In DNA, the CDR3 is TGCGCCAGCAGCTTGGAGGGGATGAACACTGAAGCTTTCTTT. The chain combines TRBV5-1 with TRBJ1-1, with a weak D call TRBD1 (5 bases). This CDR3 region has 14 residues. Between the trimmed V and J ends, which lost 0 bases and 0 bases, there was a span of 6 bases. Germline V gene sequence: CDR1 SGHRS, CDR2 YFSETQ.

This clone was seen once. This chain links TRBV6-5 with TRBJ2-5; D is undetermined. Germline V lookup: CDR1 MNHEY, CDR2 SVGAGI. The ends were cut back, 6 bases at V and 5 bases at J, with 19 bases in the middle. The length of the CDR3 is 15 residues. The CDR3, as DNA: TGTGCCAGCAGCCGTAGACTGCCCAGTGGGGAGACCCAGTACTTC. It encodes CASSRRLPSGETQYF.

The CDR3 region is CSVSDRNTEAFF. CDR3 sequence (DNA): TGCAGCGTTTCGGACAGGAACACTGAAGCTTTCTTT. The chain has TRBV29-1 and TRBJ1-1, with D possibly matching TRBD1 (6 bases). The length of the CDR3 is 12 residues. Germline lookup yields CDR1 SQVTM and CDR2 ANQGSEA. Trimming shortened V by 5 bases and J by 1 base, and 8 bases separated the two germline ends.

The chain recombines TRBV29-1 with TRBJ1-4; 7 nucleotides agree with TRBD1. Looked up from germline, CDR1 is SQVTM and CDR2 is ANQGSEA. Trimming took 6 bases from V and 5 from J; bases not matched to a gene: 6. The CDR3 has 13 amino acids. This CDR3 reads CSVTTGQNEKLFF. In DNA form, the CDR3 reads TGCAGCGTCACGACAGGGCAGAATGAAAAACTGTTTTTT.

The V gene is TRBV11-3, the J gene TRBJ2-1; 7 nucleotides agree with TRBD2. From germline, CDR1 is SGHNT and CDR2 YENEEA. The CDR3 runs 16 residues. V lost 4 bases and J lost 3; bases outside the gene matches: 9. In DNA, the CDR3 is TGTGCCAGCAGCTCCACGAGCGGGGCCTACTACAATGAGCAGTTCTTC. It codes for CASSSTSGAYYNEQFF.

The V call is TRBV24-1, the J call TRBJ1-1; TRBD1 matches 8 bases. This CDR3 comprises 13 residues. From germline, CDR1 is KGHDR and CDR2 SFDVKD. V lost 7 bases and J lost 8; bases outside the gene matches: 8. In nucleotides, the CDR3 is TGTGCCACCAGCGATGGGACAGGCTGGGAAGCTTTCTTT. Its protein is CATSDGTGWEAFF.

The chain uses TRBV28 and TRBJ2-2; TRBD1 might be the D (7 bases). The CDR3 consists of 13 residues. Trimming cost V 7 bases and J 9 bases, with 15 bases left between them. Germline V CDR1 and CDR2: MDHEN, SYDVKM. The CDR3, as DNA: TGTGCCAGCACCGCAGGGGGGATCCGGGAGCTGTTTTTT. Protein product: CASTAGGIRELFF. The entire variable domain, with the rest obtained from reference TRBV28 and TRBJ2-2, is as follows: DVKVTQSSRYLVKRTGEKVFLECVQDMDHENMFWYRQDPGLGLRLIYFSYDVKMKEKGDIPEGYSVSREKKERFSLILESASTNQTSMYLCASTAGGIRELFFGEGSRLTVL.

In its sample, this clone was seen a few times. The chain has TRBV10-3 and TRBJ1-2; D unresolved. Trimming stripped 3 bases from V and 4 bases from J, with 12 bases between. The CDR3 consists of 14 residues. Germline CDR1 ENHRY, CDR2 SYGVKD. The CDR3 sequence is CAISDQVFAYGYTF. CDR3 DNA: TGTGCCATCAGTGATCAGGTTTTCGCCTATGGCTACACCTTC.

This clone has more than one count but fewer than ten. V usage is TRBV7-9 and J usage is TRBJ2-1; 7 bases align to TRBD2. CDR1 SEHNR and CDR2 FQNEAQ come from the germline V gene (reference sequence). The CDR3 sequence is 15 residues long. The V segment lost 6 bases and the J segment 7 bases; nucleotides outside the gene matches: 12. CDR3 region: CASSFFAGARNEQFF. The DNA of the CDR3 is TGTGCCAGCAGTTTCTTTGCGGGAGCTCGGAATGAGCAGTTCTTC.

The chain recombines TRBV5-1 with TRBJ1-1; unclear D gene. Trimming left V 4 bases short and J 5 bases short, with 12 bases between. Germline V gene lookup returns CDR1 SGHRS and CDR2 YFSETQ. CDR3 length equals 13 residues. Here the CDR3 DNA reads TGCGCCAGCAGCATCGTGCCCGGTACTGAAGCTTTCTTT. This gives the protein CASSIVPGTEAFF.

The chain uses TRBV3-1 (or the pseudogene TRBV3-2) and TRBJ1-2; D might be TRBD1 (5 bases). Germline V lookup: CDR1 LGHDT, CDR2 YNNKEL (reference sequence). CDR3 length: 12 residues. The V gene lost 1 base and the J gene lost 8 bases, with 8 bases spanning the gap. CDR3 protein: CASSQVGGGYTF. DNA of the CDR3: TGTGCCAGCAGCCAAGTGGGGGGAGGCTACACCTTC.

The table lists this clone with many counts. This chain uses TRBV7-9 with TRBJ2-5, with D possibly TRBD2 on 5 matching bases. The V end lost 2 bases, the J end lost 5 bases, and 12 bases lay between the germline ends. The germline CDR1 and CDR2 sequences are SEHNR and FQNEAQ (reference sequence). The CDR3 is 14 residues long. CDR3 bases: TGTGCCAGCAGCTTAAACGGGCTAGCCGAGACCCAGTACTTC. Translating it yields CASSLNGLAETQYF.

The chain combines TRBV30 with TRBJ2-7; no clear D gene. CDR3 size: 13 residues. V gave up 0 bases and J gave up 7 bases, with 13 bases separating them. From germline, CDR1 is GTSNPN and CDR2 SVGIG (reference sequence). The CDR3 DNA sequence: TGTGCCTGGAGTGTAAACACAGCCTTAGAGCAGTACTTC. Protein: CAWSVNTALEQYF.

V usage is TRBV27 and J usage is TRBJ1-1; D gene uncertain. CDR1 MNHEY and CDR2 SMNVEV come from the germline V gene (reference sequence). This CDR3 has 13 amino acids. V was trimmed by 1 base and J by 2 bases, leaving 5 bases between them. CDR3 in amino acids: CASSLLANTEAFF. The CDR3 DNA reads TGTGCCAGCAGTTTATTGGCAAACACTGAAGCTTTCTTT.

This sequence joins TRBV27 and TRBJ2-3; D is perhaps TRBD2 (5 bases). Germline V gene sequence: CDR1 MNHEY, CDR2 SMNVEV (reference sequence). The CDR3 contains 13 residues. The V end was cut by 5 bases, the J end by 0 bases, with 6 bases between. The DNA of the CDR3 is TGTGCCAGCAGTCGGGGAAGCACAGATACGCAGTATTTT. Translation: CASSRGSTDTQYF.